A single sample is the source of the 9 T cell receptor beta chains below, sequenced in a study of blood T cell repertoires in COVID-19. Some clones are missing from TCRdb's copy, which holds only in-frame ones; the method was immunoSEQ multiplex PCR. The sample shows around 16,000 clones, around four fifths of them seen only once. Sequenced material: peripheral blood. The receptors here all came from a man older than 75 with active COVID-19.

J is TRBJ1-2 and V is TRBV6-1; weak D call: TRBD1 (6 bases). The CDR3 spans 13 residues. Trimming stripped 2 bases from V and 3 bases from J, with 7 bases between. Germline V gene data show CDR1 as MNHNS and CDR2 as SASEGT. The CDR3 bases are TGTGCCAGCAGTGAATACAGGGACTATGGCTACACCTTC. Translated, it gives CASSEYRDYGYTF.

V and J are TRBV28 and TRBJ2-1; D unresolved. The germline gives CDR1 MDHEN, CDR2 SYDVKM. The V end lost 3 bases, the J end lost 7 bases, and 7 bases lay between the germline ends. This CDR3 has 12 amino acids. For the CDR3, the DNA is TGTGCCAGCAGTTTGGCCCCTAATGAGCAGTTCTTC. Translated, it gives CASSLAPNEQFF.

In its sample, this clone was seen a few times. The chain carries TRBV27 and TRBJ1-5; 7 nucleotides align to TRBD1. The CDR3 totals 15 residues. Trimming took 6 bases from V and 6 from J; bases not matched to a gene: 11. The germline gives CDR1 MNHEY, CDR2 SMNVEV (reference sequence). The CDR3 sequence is CASRLRQGSSQPQHF. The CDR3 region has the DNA TGTGCCAGCAGACTTCGACAGGGTTCAAGTCAGCCCCAGCATTTT.

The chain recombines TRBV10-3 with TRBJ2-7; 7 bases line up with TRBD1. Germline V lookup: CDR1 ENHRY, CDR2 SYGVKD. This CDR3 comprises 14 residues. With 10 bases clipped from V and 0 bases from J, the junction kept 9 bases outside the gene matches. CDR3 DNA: TGTGCCACAAATAACAGGGGAGTCTCCTACGAGCAGTACTTC. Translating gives CATNNRGVSYEQYF.

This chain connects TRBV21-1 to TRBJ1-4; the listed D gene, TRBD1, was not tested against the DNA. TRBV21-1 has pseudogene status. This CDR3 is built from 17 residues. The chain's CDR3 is CASSNWTGGHADEKLFF. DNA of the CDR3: TGTGCCAGCAGCAATTGGACAGGGGGGCACGCCGATGAAAAACTGTTTTTT.

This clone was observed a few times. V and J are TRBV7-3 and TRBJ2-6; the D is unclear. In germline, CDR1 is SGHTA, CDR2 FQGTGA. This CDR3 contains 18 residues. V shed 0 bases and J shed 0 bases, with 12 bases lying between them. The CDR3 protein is CASSLTPQSISGANVLTF. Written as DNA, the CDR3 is TGTGCCAGCAGCTTAACGCCACAGTCCATCTCTGGGGCCAACGTCCTGACTTTC.

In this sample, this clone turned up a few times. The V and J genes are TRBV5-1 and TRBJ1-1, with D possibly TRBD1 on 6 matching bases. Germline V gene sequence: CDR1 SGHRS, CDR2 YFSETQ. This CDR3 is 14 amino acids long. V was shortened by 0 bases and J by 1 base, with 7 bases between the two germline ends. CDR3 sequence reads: CASSLGQENTEAFF. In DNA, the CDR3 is TGCGCCAGCAGCTTGGGACAGGAGAACACTGAAGCTTTCTTT.

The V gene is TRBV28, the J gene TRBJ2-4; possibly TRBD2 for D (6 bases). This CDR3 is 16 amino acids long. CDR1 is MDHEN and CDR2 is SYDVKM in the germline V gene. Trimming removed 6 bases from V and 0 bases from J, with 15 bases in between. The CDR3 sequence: CASSPGLTLAKNIQYF. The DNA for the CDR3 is TGTGCCAGCAGCCCGGGACTGACACTAGCCAAAAACATTCAGTACTTC. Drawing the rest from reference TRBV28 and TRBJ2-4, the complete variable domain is DVKVTQSSRYLVKRTGEKVFLECVQDMDHENMFWYRQDPGLGLRLIYFSYDVKMKEKGDIPEGYSVSREKKERFSLILESASTNQTSMYLCASSPGLTLAKNIQYFGAGTRLSVL.

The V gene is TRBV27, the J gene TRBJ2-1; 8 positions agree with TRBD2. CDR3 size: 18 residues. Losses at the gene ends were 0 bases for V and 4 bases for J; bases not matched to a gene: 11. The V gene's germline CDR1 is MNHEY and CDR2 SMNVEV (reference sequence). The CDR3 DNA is TGTGCCAGCAGTTTATCACCCGAAACTAGCGGCGGATACAATGAGCAGTTCTTC. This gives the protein CASSLSPETSGGYNEQFF.